This T cell receptor (beta chain) was recovered during a study of T-cell memory formation after mild COVID-19. Whole-study context: TCR clusters showed largely donor specificity. Whole-study findings and limits: Of the contracting clones, CD4+ ones lay mainly in CM and EM, and CD8+ ones in EMRA. Day 15 to 85 contractors were CD4/CD8 balanced; later expanders leaned CD4+.

The CDR3 consists of 12 residues. This clonotype showed up just a few times. Antigen specificity is unknown. At one of its ends the junction is not consistent with the germline gene, which may arise from a read error. Amplification by 5'RACE using constant-segment primers produced TCR alpha and TCR beta cDNA libraries that carried sample barcodes and UMIs. TCRdb itself ran the 5' RACE reads through MiXCR, one entry per CDR3 protein. The table includes 130,000 to 150,000 distinct CDR3 sequences, 15% to 20% detected once. The J gene is TRBJ2-5, the V gene TRBV12-3 or TRBV12-4; D may be TRBD2 (6 bases). Sequencing was performed on PBMCs or a T cell subset sorted from them (not recorded which). The receptor was isolated from an adult woman who had mild COVID-19 (a few samples of this study predate the infection). Cell type and time point are not known. The CDR3, as DNA: TGTGCCAGCACCATTTCGGGGGAGACCCATTACTTC. Encoded protein: CASTISGETHYF.